These 15 T cell receptor beta chains share one sample of origin, sequenced in a study of blood T cell repertoires in COVID-19. Sequenced by immunoSEQ multiplex PCR; TCRdb stores in-frame clones only, minus some. The repertoire holds around 140,000 clones, with around 88% as singletons. The material sequenced was peripheral blood. The receptors were gathered from a woman aged 55-75 years with acute or convalescent COVID-19.

V gene TRBV5-4 combines with J gene TRBJ1-2, with 12 bases identical to TRBD1. The CDR3 totals 15 residues. Germline V gene lookup returns CDR1 SGHNT and CDR2 YYREEE (reference sequence). V was pared by 6 bases and J by 4 bases, with 7 bases of the junction left unmatched. Written as DNA, the CDR3 is TGTGCCAGCACTTTGAGGGACAGGGGGCCCTATGGCTACACCTTC. It specifies CASTLRDRGPYGYTF.

The genes are TRBV27 and TRBJ2-5; TRBD2 is a possible D gene (6 bases). CDR1 and CDR2 (germline): MNHEY, SMNVEV (reference sequence). V was shortened by 8 bases and J by 7 bases, with 14 bases between the two germline ends. The CDR3 extends over 12 amino acids. The DNA for the CDR3 is TGTGCCAGCTCGCCCCGGCGGGGGACCCAGTACTTC. It specifies CASSPRRGTQYF.

This rearrangement joins TRBV7-3 to TRBJ2-1; D perhaps matches TRBD1 (5 bases). This CDR3 has 16 amino acids. V was clipped by 2 bases and J by 4 bases, with 15 bases between them. Germline V gene data show CDR1 as SGHTA and CDR2 as FQGTGA. CDR3 loop: CASSLEGANHYNEQFF. The DNA of the CDR3 is TGTGCCAGCAGCTTAGAAGGGGCTAACCATTACAATGAGCAGTTCTTC.

The V and J genes are TRBV6-5 and TRBJ1-2; the match to TRBD1 covers 10 bases. The germline V gene encodes CDR1 MNHEY and CDR2 SVGAGI. The CDR3 has 15 amino acids. V shed 5 bases, J shed 4 bases, and the junction held 7 bases outside the gene matches. CDR3 residues: CASSKTGGGGYGYTF. Written as DNA, the CDR3 is TGTGCCAGCAGTAAGACAGGGGGCGGTGGCTATGGCTACACCTTC.

The chain carries TRBV6-5 and TRBJ2-3, with 7 bases fitting TRBD2. J was trimmed by 1 base and V by 0 bases; bases with no gene match: 4. The CDR3 sequence is 16 residues long. The germline V gene encodes CDR1 MNHEY and CDR2 SVGAGI. The CDR3 loop reads CASSYSGGEGTDTQYF. CDR3 DNA sequence: TGTGCCAGCAGTTACTCGGGGGGGGAGGGCACAGATACGCAGTATTTT.

This clone appeared a single time. This chain links TRBV24-1 with TRBJ2-3, with 12 bases aligning to TRBD2. The CDR3 sequence is 17 residues long. The germline gives CDR1 KGHDR, CDR2 SFDVKD. J was trimmed by 5 bases and V by 0 bases; bases with no gene match: 5. DNA of the CDR3: TGTGCCACCAGTGATTTGGCTAGCGGGGGGGCAGGAGATACGCAGTATTTT. Its protein product is CATSDLASGGAGDTQYF.

The chain is built from TRBV3-1 (or the pseudogene TRBV3-2) and TRBJ1-1, with TRBD1 matching over 7 bases. Trimming cost V 2 bases and J 8 bases; bases outside gene matches: 11. This CDR3 region has 15 residues. Germline V lookup: CDR1 LGHDT, CDR2 YNNKEL (reference sequence). The CDR3 coding sequence is TGTGCCAGCAGCCAACAATCCCGACAGGGCCAAGAAGCTTTCTTT. It encodes CASSQQSRQGQEAFF.

The chain has TRBV27 and TRBJ1-4; 8 bases are a match to TRBD1. The germline CDR1 and CDR2 sequences are MNHEY and SMNVEV (reference sequence). V shed 5 bases and J 5 bases; nucleotides not matched to a gene: 4. The CDR3 runs to 14 residues. CDR3 DNA: TGTGCCAGCAGTGACAGGGGAGCGAATGAAAAACTGTTTTTT. This translates into CASSDRGANEKLFF.

The chain combines TRBV28 with TRBJ1-6, with 7 bases identical to TRBD1. The J segment lost 5 bases and the V segment lost 2 bases, leaving 6 bases of the junction unmatched. The CDR3 is made up of 16 amino acids. Germline CDR1 MDHEN, CDR2 SYDVKM. As DNA, the CDR3 is TGTGCCAGCAGTTTACCTTCGGGACAGAATAATTCACCCCTCCACTTT. Its translation is CASSLPSGQNNSPLHF.

This chain uses TRBV9 with TRBJ2-5; 8 positions agree with TRBD2. Looked up from germline, CDR1 is SGDLS and CDR2 is YYNGEE. The V gene end was trimmed by 0 bases and the J gene end by 7 bases; junction bases not matched to a gene: 5. The CDR3 length is 14 residues. DNA of the CDR3: TGTGCCAGCAGCGTAGGGGGACTAGACGCGACCCAGTACTTC. Its protein is CASSVGGLDATQYF.

This clone was detected only once. V usage is TRBV13 and J usage is TRBJ1-2; 8 nucleotides match TRBD1. This CDR3 spans 15 amino acids. CDR1 is PRHDT, CDR2 FYEKMQ, per germline (reference sequence). The junction had 8 bases not matched to a gene; V was cut back by 0 bases and J by 8 bases. For the CDR3, the DNA is TGTGCCAGCAGCTTAGGGGACAGGGCGTTCGGAGGCTACACCTTC. Protein sequence: CASSLGDRAFGGYTF. Filled out from reference TRBV13 and TRBJ1-2, the complete variable domain reads AAGVIQSPRHLIKEKRETATLKCYPIPRHDTVYWYQQGPGQDPQFLISFYEKMQSDKGSIPDRFSAQQFSDYHSELNMSSLELGDSALYFCASSLGDRAFGGYTFGSGTRLTVV.

J is TRBJ2-3 and V is TRBV10-3, with 10 bases aligning to TRBD2. The J segment lost 1 base and the V segment lost 6 bases, leaving 7 bases of the junction unmatched. The CDR3 is 16 residues long. Germline CDR1 reads ENHRY; CDR2 reads SYGVKD. Here the CDR3 reads CAIRDLTSGGTDTQYF. CDR3 sequence (DNA): TGTGCCATCAGAGATCTTACTAGCGGGGGCACAGATACGCAGTATTTT.

This sequence joins TRBV6-5 and TRBJ2-3; 11 positions agree with TRBD1. The length of the CDR3 is 15 residues. Germline lookup yields CDR1 MNHEY and CDR2 SVGAGI. V dropped 2 bases and J dropped 4; count of bases not matched to a gene: 2. DNA of the CDR3: TGTGCCAGCAGTTACGGGACAGGGGGAGCAGATACGCAGTATTTT. The encoded protein is CASSYGTGGADTQYF.

CDR3 amino acids: CASSLGHNNSPLHF. The DNA for the CDR3 is TGTGCCAGCAGCTTAGGGCATAATAATTCACCCCTCCACTTT. The V and J genes are TRBV7-3 and TRBJ1-6; D uncertain. The V end lost 2 bases, the J end lost 5 bases, and 7 bases lay between the germline ends. The CDR3 loop spans 14 amino acids. CDR1 is SGHTA, CDR2 FQGTGA, per germline.

The chain links TRBV5-4 to TRBJ1-2, with TRBD1 identical over 8 bases. V dropped 0 bases and J dropped 7; count of bases not matched to a gene: 8. The germline V gene encodes CDR1 SGHNT and CDR2 YYREEE (reference sequence). The CDR3 runs to 15 residues. Here the CDR3 DNA reads TGTGCCAGCAGCTTGGAAAGGCAGGGGGCGGGTGGCTACACCTTC. This gives the protein CASSLERQGAGGYTF. Variable domain in full (rest from reference TRBV5-4 and TRBJ1-2): ETGVTQSPTHLIKTRGQQVTLRCSSQSGHNTVSWYQQALGQGPQFIFQYYREEENGRGNFPPRFSGLQFPNYSSELNVNALELDDSALYLCASSLERQGAGGYTFGSGTRLTVV.